The T cell receptor beta chain under discussion was sequenced for a study of T cells after yellow fever vaccination. Synthesis of TCR cDNA relied on 5'RACE template switching, which attached a universal primer site and UMIs. TCRdb reanalysed the 5' RACE reads using MiXCR and keeps one entry per CDR3 protein. Among 300,000 or so distinct CDR3 sequences listed, approximately 8% were seen once. CDR1 is SGHTA, CDR2 FQGTGA, per germline. The length of the CDR3 is 16 residues. J lost 5 bases, V lost 4 bases, and 11 bases had no gene match. Sample: CD4+ T cells sorted from PBMCs, taken 5 days after the yellow fever booster vaccination. The chain couples TRBV7-3 to TRBJ2-3, with 8 bases matching TRBD2. The origin of this receptor is a young man who received the YFV17D yellow fever vaccine. The CDR3: CASSSLGGGGRDTQYF. Here the CDR3 DNA reads TGTGCCAGCAGCTCTCTCGGGGGGGGAGGCCGAGATACGCAGTATTTT. Full variable domain (missing parts from reference TRBV7-3 and TRBJ2-3): GAGVSQTPSNKVTEKGKYVELRCDPISGHTALYWYRQSLGQGPEFLIYFQGTGAADDSGLPNDRFFAVRPEGSVSTLKIQRTERGDSAVYLCASSSLGGGGRDTQYFGPGTRLTVL.